This TCR beta chain was sequenced for a study of cytomegalovirus exposure and HLA in healthy donors. Study-wide results and limits: An apparent linkage of common viral pathogens to several of the most significant clusters emerged in a later analysis. In a later analysis, the majority of CMV-associated beta chains seemingly showed HLA restriction.

Germline CDR1 reads SGHDT; CDR2 reads YYEEEE. CDR3 length equals 15 residues. V was cut by 1 base and J by 4 bases, with 12 bases left in between. This clone was seen only a few times. As yet, its antigen is unknown. Primers for the PCR totalled 60 Vbeta and 13 Jbeta. Sequenced by immunoSEQ multiplex PCR; TCRdb stores in-frame clones only, minus some. In the table there are around 130,000 clones, roughly 80% of which are singletons. The V call is TRBV5-6, the J call TRBJ1-3; D uncertain. Sequenced: PBMCs. The TCR was taken from a woman under 30 in good health and CMV-seronegative. The CDR3 sequence is CASSLWGGSGNTIYF. CDR3 sequence (DNA): TGTGCCAGCAGCTTGTGGGGAGGATCAGGAAACACCATATATTTT.